The 8 T cell receptor beta chains below were found in one sample sequenced in a study of cytomegalovirus exposure and HLA in healthy donors. This PCR relied on a set of 60 Vbeta primers and 13 Jbeta primers. Libraries were prepared by immunoSEQ multiplex PCR; TCRdb keeps only in-frame clonotypes and omits some of them. The table gives about 130,000 clones; the top ten clones make up about 2.3% of it. Input material: PBMCs. These receptors came from a man aged 40-55 years in good health and CMV-seronegative.

The genes are TRBV11-2 and TRBJ2-7; D perhaps matches TRBD1 (5 bases). This CDR3 is built from 15 residues. V lost 1 base, J lost 2 bases, and 12 bases lay in between. Germline V gene sequence: CDR1 SGHAT, CDR2 FQNNGV. The CDR3 reads CASSLAPNRPYEQYF. As DNA, the CDR3 is TGTGCCAGCAGCTTAGCTCCGAACAGGCCCTACGAGCAGTACTTC. The entire variable domain, with the rest obtained from reference TRBV11-2 and TRBJ2-7, is as follows: EAGVAQSPRYKIIEKRQSVAFWCNPISGHATLYWYQQILGQGPKLLIQFQNNGVVDDSQLPKDRFSAERLKGVDSTLKIQPAKLEDSAVYLCASSLAPNRPYEQYFGPGTRLTVT.

The chain couples TRBV7-9 to TRBJ2-2, with D possibly TRBD2 on 7 matching bases. Trimming took off 6 bases at V and 3 bases at J, with 14 bases between the two ends. Germline V CDR1 and CDR2: SEHNR, FQNEAQ (reference sequence). The CDR3 length is 15 residues. CDR3 nucleotides: TGTGCCAGCAGAGTAGGGGGGGTAGACACCGGGGAGCTGTTTTTT. Its translation is CASRVGGVDTGELFF.

The DNA of the CDR3 is TGTGCCAGCAGTTCCCCAGGCGCCTACACCGGGGAGCTGTTTTTT. It specifies CASSSPGAYTGELFF. This rearrangement joins TRBV28 to TRBJ2-2; the D is unclear. Germline CDR1 is MDHEN and CDR2 is SYDVKM. The ends were cut back, 4 bases at V and 3 bases at J, with 12 bases in the middle. This CDR3 is built from 15 residues.

V and J are TRBV5-8 and TRBJ2-7; 7 nucleotides match TRBD2. The CDR3 has 16 residues. V shed 9 bases, J shed 4 bases, and the junction held 19 bases outside the gene matches. Per the germline V gene, CDR1 is SGHTS and CDR2 is YDEGEE. The CDR3: CATNYQGGRGSYEQYF. CDR3 nucleotides: TGTGCCACCAACTATCAGGGAGGGAGAGGCTCGTACGAGCAGTACTTC.

V usage is TRBV18 and J usage is TRBJ2-7; D not resolved. Germline V lookup: CDR1 KGHSH, CDR2 LQKENI. Trimming shortened V by 2 bases and J by 2 bases, and 13 bases separated the two germline ends. The CDR3 totals 15 residues. The CDR3 nucleotides read TGTGCCAGCTCACCAACCCCAGTTCCGACCTACGAGCAGTACTTC. This codes for CASSPTPVPTYEQYF.

The chain carries TRBV7-9 and TRBJ2-1; D gene unclear. Trimming cost V 4 bases and J 7 bases, with 8 bases left between them. CDR1 and CDR2 from the germline V gene are SEHNR and FQNEAQ (reference sequence). This CDR3 is built from 12 residues. The CDR3 protein is CASSSRANEQFF. In DNA form, the CDR3 reads TGTGCCAGCAGCTCTAGAGCGAATGAGCAGTTCTTC.

The chain joins TRBV18 to TRBJ1-3, with 7 bases matching TRBD1. This CDR3 is 14 amino acids long. From germline, CDR1 is KGHSH and CDR2 LQKENI. The V and J ends lost 4 bases and 1 base, in that order; junction bases with no gene match: 1. In DNA form, the CDR3 reads TGTGCCAGCTCACAGGGACAGTCTGGAAACACCATATATTTT. Translated: CASSQGQSGNTIYF.

J is TRBJ1-5 and V is TRBV28; tentatively, D is TRBD1 (6 bases). The V and J ends lost 8 bases and 2 bases respectively, with 19 bases between them. Germline V gives CDR1 MDHEN, CDR2 SYDVKM. This CDR3 comprises 16 residues. This chain's CDR3 is CASGSSGVLGNQPQHF. CDR3 DNA sequence: TGTGCCAGCGGGTCCTCAGGGGTCCTTGGCAATCAGCCCCAGCATTTT. Based on the CDR3 plus reference TRBV28 and TRBJ1-5, the full variable domain is DVKVTQSSRYLVKRTGEKVFLECVQDMDHENMFWYRQDPGLGLRLIYFSYDVKMKEKGDIPEGYSVSREKKERFSLILESASTNQTSMYLCASGSSGVLGNQPQHFGDGTRLSIL.